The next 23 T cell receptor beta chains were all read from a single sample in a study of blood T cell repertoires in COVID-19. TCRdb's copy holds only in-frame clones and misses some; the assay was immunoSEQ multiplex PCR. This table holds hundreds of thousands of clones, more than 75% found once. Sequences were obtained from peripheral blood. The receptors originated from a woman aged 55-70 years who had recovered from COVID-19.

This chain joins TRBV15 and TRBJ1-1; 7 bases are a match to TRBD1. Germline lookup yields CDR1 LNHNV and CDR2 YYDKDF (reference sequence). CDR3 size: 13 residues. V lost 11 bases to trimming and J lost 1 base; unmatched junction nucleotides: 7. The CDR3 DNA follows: TGTGCCGGTGGAAGGGACAGGAACACTGAAGCTTTCTTT. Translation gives CAGGRDRNTEAFF.

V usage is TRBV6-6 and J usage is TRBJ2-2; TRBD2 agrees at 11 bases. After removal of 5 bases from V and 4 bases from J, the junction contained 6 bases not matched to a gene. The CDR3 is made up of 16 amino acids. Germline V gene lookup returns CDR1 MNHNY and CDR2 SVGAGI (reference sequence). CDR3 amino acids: CASSRTSGGFTGELFF. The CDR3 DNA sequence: TGTGCCAGCAGTCGAACTAGCGGGGGATTCACCGGGGAGCTGTTTTTT.

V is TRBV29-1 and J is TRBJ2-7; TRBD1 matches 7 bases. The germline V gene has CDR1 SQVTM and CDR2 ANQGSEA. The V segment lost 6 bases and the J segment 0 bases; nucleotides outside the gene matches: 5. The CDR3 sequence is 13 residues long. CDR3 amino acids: CSVLDRASYEQYF. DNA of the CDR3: TGCAGCGTCTTAGACAGGGCCTCCTACGAGCAGTACTTC.

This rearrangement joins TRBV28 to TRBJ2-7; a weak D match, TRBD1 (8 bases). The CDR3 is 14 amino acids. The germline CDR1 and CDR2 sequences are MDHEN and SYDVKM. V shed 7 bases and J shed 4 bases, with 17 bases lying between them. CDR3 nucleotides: TGTGCCAGCACACATGGACAGGGAGGGTACGAGCAGTACTTC. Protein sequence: CASTHGQGGYEQYF.

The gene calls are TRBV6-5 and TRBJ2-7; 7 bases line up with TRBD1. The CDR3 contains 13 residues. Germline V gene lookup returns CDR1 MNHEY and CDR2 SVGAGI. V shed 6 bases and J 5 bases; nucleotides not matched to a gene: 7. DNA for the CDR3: TGTGCCAGCAGGATAACAGGGGTCGACGAGCAGTACTTC. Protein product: CASRITGVDEQYF.

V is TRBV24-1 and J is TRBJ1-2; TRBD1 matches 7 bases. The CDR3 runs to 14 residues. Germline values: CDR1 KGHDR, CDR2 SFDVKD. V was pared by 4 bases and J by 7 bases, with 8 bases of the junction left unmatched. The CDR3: CATSDTVTGSGYTF. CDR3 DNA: TGTGCCACCAGTGACACCGTGACAGGGTCTGGCTACACCTTC.

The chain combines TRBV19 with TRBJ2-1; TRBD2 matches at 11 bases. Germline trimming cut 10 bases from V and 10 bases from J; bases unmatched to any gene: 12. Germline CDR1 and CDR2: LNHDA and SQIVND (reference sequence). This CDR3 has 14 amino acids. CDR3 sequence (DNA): TGTGCCATCAGTCTAGCGGGGGGCGGGTCAGAGCAGTTCTTC. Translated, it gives CAISLAGGGSEQFF.

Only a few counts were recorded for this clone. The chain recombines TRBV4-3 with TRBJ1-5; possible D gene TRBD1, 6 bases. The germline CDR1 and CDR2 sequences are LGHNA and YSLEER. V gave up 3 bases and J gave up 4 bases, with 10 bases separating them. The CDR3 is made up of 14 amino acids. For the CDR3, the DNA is TGCGCCAGCAGCCATAACAGGGAAAATCAGCCCCAGCATTTT. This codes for CASSHNRENQPQHF.

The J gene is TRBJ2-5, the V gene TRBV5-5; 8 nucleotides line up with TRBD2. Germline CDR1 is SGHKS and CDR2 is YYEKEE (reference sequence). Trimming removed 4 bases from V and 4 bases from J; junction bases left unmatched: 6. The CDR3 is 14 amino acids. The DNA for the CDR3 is TGTGCCAGCAGCCTTCTCCGGGGGGGAGAGACCCAGTACTTC. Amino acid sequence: CASSLLRGGETQYF.

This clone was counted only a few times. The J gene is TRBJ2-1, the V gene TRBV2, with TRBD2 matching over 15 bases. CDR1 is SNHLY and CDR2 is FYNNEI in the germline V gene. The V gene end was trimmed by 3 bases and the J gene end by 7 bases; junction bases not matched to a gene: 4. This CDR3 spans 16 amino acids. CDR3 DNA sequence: TGTGCCAGCAGTGACCCTGGACTAGCGGGGGGGAATGAGCAGTTCTTC. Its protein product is CASSDPGLAGGNEQFF.

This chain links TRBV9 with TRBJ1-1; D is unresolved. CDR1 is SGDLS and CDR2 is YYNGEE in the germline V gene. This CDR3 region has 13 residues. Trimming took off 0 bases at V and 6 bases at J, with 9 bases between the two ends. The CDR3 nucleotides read TGTGCCAGCAGCGTAGAGTACTGGTCTGAAGCTTTCTTT. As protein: CASSVEYWSEAFF.

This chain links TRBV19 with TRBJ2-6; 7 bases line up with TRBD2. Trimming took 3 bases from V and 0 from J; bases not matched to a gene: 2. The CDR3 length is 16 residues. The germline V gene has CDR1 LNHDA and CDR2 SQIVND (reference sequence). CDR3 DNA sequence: TGTGCCAGTAGTATGGGCGGGGGCTCTGGGGCCAACGTCCTGACTTTC. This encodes CASSMGGGSGANVLTF.

As DNA, the CDR3 is TGTGCCAGCAGTGAACCTACAGGGGGCGGTGAAAAACTGTTTTTT. It encodes CASSEPTGGGEKLFF. V usage is TRBV6-1 and J usage is TRBJ1-4; 9 nucleotides agree with TRBD1. The germline gives CDR1 MNHNS, CDR2 SASEGT. The V segment lost 2 bases and the J segment 7 bases; nucleotides outside the gene matches: 5. The CDR3 extends over 15 amino acids.

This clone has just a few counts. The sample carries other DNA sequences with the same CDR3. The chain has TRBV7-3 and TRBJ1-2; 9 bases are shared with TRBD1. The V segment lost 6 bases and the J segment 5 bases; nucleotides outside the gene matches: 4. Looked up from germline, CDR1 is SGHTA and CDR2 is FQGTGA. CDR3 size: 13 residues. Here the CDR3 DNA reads TGTGCCAGCAGTGGTGACAGGGGGTATGGCTACACCTTC. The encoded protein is CASSGDRGYGYTF.

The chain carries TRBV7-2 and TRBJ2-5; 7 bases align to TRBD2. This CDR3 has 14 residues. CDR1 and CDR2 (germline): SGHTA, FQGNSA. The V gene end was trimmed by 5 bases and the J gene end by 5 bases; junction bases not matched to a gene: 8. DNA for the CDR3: TGTGCCAGCAGCCCCCTGGGGGGGTCCGAGACCCAGTACTTC. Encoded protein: CASSPLGGSETQYF.

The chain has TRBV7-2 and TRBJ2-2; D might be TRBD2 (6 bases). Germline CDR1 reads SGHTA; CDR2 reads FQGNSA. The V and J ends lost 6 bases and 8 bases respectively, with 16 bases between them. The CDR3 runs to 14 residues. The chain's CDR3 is CASRNRGGDGELFF. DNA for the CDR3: TGTGCCAGCAGAAACCGAGGCGGGGATGGGGAGCTGTTTTTT.

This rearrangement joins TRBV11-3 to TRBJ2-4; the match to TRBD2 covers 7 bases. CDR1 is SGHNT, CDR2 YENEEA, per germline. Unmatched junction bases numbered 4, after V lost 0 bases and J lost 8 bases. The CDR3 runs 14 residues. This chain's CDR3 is CASSLEGGNYIQYF. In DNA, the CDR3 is TGTGCCAGCAGCTTAGAGGGAGGGAACTACATTCAGTACTTC.

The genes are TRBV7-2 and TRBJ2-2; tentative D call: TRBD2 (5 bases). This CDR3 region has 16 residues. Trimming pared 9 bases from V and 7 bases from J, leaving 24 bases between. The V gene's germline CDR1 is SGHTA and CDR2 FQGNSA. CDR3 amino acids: CASHSSGVRAVGELFF. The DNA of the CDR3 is TGTGCCAGTCATTCATCCGGGGTTCGAGCTGTCGGGGAGCTGTTTTTT.

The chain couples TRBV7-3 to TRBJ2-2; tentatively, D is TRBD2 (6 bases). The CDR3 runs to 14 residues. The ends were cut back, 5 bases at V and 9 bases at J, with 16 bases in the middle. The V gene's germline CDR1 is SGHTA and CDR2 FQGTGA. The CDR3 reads CASSRLREPRELFF. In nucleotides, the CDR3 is TGTGCCAGCAGCCGCCTGCGGGAACCGCGGGAGCTGTTTTTT.

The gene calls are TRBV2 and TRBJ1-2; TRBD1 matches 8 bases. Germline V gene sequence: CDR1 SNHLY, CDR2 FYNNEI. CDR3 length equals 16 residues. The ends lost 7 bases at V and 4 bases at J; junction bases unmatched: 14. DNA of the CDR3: TGTGCCAGCACCCGGTTTCGGACAGGGAACGGCTATGGCTACACCTTC. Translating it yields CASTRFRTGNGYGYTF.

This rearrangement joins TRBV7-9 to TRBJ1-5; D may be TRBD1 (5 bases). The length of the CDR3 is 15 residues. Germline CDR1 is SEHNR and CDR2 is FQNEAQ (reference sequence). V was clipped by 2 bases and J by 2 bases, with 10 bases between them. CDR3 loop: CASSLSGRGNQPQHF. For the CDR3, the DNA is TGTGCCAGCAGCTTATCTGGCAGGGGCAATCAGCCCCAGCATTTT.

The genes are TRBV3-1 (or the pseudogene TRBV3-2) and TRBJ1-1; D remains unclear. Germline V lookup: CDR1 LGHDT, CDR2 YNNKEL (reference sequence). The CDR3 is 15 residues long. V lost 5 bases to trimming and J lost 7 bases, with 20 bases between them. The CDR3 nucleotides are TGTGCCAGCAGCTCTGGCGGGGTTGGGTGGAGTGAAGCTTTCTTT. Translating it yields CASSSGGVGWSEAFF.

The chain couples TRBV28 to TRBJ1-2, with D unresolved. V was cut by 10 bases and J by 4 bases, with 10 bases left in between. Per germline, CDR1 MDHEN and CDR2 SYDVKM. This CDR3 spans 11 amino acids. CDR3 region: CATGELYGYTF. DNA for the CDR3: TGTGCCACAGGTGAGCTCTATGGCTACACCTTC.